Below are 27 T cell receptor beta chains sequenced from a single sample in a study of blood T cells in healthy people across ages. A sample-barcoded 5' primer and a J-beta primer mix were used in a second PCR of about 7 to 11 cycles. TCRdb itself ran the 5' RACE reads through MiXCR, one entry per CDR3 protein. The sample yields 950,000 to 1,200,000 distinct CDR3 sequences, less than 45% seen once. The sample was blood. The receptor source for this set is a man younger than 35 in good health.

As DNA, the CDR3 is TGCAGTGCTAGCGGGAATGCCAATCAGCCCCAGCATTTT. Its translation is CSASGNANQPQHF. The chain combines TRBV20-1 with TRBJ1-5; no firm D call. Trimming cost V 3 bases and J 3 bases, with 9 bases left between them. Germline V gene sequence: CDR1 DFQATT, CDR2 SNEGSKA (reference sequence). This CDR3 region has 13 residues.

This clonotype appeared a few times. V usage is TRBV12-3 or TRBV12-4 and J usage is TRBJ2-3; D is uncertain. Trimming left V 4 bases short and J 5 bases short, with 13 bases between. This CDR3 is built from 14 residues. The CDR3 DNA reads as TGTGCCAGCAGTTCCTCGGGTAGAGGAGATACGCAGTATTTT. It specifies CASSSSGRGDTQYF.

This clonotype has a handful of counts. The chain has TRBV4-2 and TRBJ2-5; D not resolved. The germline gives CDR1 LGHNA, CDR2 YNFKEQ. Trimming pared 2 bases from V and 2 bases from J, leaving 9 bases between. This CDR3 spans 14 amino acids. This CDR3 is CASSQSGPQETQYF. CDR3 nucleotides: TGTGCCAGCAGCCAATCGGGTCCTCAAGAGACCCAGTACTTC.

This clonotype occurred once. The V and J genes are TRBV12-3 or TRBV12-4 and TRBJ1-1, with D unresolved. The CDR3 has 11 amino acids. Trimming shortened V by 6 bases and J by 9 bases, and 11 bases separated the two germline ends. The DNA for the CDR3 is TGTGCCAGCAGCTCGGATACTAAAGCTTTCTTT. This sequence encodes CASSSDTKAFF.

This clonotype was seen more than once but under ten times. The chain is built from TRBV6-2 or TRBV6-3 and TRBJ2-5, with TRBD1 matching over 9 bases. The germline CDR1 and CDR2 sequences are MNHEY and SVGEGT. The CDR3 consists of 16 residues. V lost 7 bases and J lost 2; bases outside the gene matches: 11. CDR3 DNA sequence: TGTGCCAGCACCGAACGGGACAGGGATCTTCAAGAGACCCAGTACTTC. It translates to CASTERDRDLQETQYF.

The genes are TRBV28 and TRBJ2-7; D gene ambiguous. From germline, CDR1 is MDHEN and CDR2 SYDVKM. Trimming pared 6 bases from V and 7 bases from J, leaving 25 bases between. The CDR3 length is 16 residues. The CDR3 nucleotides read TGTGCCAGCAGCACCCCTTGGCGGAACATTCAATATGAGCAGTACTTC. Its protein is CASSTPWRNIQYEQYF. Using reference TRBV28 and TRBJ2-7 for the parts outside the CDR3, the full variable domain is DVKVTQSSRYLVKRTGEKVFLECVQDMDHENMFWYRQDPGLGLRLIYFSYDVKMKEKGDIPEGYSVSREKKERFSLILESASTNQTSMYLCASSTPWRNIQYEQYFGPGTRLTVT.

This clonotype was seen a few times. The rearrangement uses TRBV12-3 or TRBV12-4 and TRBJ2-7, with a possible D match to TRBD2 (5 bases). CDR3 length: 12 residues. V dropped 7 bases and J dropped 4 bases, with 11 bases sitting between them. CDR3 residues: CASIQWEYEQYF. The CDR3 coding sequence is TGTGCCAGCATTCAATGGGAGTACGAGCAGTACTTC.

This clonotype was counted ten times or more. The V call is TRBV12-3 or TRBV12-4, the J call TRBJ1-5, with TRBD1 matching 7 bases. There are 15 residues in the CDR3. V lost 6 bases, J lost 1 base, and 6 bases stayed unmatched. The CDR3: CASSLSGGSNQPQHF. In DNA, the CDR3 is TGTGCCAGCAGCTTATCAGGGGGGAGCAATCAGCCCCAGCATTTT.

The CDR3 sequence is CSARGDSAYTF. CDR3 in DNA: TGCAGTGCTAGGGGCGACAGTGCCTACACCTTC. J is TRBJ1-2 and V is TRBV20-1; TRBD1 is a possible D gene (5 bases). The CDR3 sequence is 11 residues long. CDR1 is DFQATT and CDR2 is SNEGSKA in the germline V gene (reference sequence). The V end lost 3 bases, the J end lost 10 bases, and 12 bases lay between the germline ends.

The CDR3 here is CSARDITTITFYEQYF. The CDR3 bases are TGCAGTGCTAGAGATATAACTACCATCACCTTCTACGAGCAGTACTTC. The V and J genes are TRBV20-1 and TRBJ2-7, with D hard to call. Germline-derived CDR1 and CDR2 are DFQATT and SNEGSKA (reference sequence). Trimming cost V 0 bases and J 3 bases, with 18 bases left between them. This CDR3 contains 16 residues.

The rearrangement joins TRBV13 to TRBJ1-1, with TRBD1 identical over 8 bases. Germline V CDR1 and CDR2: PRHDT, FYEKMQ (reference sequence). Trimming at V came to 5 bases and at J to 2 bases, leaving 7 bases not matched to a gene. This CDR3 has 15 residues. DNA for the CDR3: TGTGCCAGCAGCATATTAGCAGGGGGCAACACTGAAGCTTTCTTT. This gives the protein CASSILAGGNTEAFF.

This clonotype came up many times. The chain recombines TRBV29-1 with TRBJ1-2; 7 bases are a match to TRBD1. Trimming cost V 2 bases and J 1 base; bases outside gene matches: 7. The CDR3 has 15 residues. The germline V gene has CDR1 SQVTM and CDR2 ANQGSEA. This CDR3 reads CSVELPGQINYGYTF. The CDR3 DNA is TGCAGCGTTGAACTCCCGGGACAGATTAACTATGGCTACACCTTC. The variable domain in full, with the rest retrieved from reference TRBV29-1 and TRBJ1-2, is SAVISQKPSRDICQRGTSLTIQCQVDSQVTMMFWYRQQPGQSLTLIATANQGSEATYESGFVIDKFPISRPNLTFSTLTVSNMSPEDSSIYLCSVELPGQINYGYTFGSGTRLTVV.

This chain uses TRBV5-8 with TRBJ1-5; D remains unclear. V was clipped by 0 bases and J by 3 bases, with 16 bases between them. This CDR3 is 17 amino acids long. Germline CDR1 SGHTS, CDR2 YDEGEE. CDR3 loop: CASSLVRGRRDNQPQHF. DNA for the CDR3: TGTGCCAGCAGCTTGGTACGCGGCAGAAGGGACAATCAGCCCCAGCATTTT.

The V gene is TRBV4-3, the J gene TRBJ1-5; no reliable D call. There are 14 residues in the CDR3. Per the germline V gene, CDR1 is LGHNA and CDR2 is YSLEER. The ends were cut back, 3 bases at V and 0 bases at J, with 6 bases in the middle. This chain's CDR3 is CASSQTVSNQPQHF. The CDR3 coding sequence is TGCGCCAGCAGCCAGACGGTTAGCAATCAGCCCCAGCATTTT.

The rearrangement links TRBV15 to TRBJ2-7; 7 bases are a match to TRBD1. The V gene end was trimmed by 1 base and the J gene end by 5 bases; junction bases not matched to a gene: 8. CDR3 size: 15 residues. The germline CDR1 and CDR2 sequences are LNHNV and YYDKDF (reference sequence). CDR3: CATSRGGQVIDEQYF. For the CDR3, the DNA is TGTGCCACCAGCAGAGGCGGACAGGTGATCGACGAGCAGTACTTC. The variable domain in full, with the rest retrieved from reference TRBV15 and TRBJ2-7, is DAMVIQNPRYQVTQFGKPVTLSCSQTLNHNVMYWYQQKSSQAPKLLFHYYDKDFNNEADTPDNFQSRRPNTSFCFLDIRSPGLGDTAMYLCATSRGGQVIDEQYFGPGTRLTVT.

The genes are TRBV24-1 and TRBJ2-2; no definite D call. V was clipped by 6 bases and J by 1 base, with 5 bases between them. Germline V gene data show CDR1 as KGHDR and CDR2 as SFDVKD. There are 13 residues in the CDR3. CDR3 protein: CATSSLNTGELFF. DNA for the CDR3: TGTGCCACCAGTTCGCTGAACACCGGGGAGCTGTTTTTT.

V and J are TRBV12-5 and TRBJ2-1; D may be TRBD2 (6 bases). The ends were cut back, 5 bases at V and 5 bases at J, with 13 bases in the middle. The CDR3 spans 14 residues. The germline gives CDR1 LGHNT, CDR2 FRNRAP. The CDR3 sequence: CASGPLANDNEQFF. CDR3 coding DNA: TGTGCTAGTGGTCCTCTAGCGAATGACAATGAGCAGTTCTTC.

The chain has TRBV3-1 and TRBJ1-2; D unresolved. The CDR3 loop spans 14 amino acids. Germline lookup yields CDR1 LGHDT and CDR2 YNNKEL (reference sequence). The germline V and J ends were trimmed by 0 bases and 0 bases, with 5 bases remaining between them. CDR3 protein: CASSQDLTNYGYTF. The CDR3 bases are TGTGCCAGCAGCCAAGATTTGACTAACTATGGCTACACCTTC.

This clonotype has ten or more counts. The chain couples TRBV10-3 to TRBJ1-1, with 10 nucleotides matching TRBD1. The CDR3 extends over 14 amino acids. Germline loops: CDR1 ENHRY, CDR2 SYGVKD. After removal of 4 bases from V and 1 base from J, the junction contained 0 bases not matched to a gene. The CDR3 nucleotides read TGTGCCATCAGTGGGACAGGGGGGAACACTGAAGCTTTCTTT. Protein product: CAISGTGGNTEAFF.

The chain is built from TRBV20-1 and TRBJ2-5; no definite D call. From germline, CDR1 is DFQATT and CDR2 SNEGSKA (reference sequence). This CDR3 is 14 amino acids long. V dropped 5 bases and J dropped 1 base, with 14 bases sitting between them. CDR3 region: CSAPALESQETQYF. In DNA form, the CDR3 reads TGCAGTGCTCCGGCGTTGGAATCCCAAGAGACCCAGTACTTC.

The CDR3 sequence is CASSALAVNTGELFF. CDR3 nucleotides: TGTGCCAGCAGTGCACTAGCGGTGAACACCGGGGAGCTGTTTTTT. The gene calls are TRBV6-1 and TRBJ2-2, with TRBD2 identical over 8 bases. Losses at the gene ends were 4 bases for V and 1 base for J; bases not matched to a gene: 2. CDR1 and CDR2 (germline): MNHNS, SASEGT. This CDR3 region has 15 residues.

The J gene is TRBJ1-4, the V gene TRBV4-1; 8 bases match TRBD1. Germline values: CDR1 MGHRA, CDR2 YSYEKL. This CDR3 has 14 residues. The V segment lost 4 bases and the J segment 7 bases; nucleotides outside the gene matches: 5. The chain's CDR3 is CASSLRDRSEKLFF. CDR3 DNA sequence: TGCGCCAGCAGCCTCCGGGACAGGAGTGAAAAACTGTTTTTT.

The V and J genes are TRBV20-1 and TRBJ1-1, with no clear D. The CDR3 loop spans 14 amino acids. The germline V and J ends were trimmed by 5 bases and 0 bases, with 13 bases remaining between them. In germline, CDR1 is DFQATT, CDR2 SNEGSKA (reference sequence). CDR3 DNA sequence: TGCAGTGCTGCCCCGGGAGGAATGAACACTGAAGCTTTCTTT. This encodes CSAAPGGMNTEAFF.

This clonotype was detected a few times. In nucleotides, the CDR3 is TGTGCCAGCAGCTTACGATTCCGGGGCTCTGGTTTGAACGAGCAGTACTTC. It encodes CASSLRFRGSGLNEQYF. This rearrangement joins TRBV7-9 to TRBJ2-7; either TRBD1 or TRBD2 may supply D (5 bases each). Germline V gene data show CDR1 as SEHNR and CDR2 as FQNEAQ (reference sequence). V lost 2 bases and J 5 bases, leaving 22 bases between the germline ends. The CDR3 length is 17 residues.

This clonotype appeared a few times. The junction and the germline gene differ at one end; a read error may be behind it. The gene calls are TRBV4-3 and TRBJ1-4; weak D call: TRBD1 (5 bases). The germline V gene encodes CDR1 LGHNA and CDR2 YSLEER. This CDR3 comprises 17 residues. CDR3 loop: CASSQESSAGLGEKLFF. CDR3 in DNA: TGCGCCAGTAGCCAAGAAAGCTCGGCAGGGCTAGGGGAAAAACTGTTTTTT.

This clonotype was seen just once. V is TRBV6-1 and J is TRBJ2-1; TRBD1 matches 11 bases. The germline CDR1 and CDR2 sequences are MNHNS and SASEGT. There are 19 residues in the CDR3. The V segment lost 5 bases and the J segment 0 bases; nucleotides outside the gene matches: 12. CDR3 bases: TGTGCCAGCAGTCGACCGGGACAGGGGGTTAGGAGCTCCTACAATGAGCAGTTCTTC. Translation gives CASSRPGQGVRSSYNEQFF.

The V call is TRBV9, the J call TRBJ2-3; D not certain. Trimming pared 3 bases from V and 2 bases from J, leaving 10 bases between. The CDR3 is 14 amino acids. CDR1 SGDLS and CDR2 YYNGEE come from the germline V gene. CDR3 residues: CASSAHLTTDTQYF. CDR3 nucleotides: TGTGCCAGCAGCGCCCATCTGACCACAGATACGCAGTATTTT.